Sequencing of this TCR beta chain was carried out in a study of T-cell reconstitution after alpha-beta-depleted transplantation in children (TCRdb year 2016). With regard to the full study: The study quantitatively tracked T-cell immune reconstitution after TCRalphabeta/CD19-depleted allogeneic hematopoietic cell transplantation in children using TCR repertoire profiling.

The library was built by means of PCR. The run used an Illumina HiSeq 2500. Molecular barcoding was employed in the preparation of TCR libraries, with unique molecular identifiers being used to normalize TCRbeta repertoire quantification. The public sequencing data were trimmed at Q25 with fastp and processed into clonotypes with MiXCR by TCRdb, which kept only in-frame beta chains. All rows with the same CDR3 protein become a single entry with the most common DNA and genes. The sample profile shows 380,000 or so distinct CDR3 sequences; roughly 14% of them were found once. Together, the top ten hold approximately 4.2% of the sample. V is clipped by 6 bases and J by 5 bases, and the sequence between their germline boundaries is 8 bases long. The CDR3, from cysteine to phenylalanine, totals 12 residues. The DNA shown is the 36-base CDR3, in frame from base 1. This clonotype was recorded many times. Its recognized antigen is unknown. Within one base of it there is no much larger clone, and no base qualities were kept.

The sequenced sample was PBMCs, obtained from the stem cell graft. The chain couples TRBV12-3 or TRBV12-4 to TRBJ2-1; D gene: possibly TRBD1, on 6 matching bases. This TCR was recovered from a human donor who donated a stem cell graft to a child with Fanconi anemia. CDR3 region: CASRWGHNEQFF. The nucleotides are TGTGCCAGCAGATGGGGGCACAATGAGCAGTTCTTC.